Below, one T cell receptor beta chain is given with its context. The antigen remains undetermined. The source of the sample is a study of T cell responses to AZD1222 COVID-19 vaccine. Overall study results and limits: At 160-218 and 743-854, vaccine-associated CD4 TCRs were dominant, and they spanned spike. Of spike-specific TCRs, nearly half reportedly target regions left unmutated in variants.

Between the trimmed V and J ends, which lost 0 bases and 2 bases, there was a span of 9 bases. From germline, CDR1 is LGHNA and CDR2 YSLEER. The CDR3 length is 15 residues. TCRdb's copy holds only in-frame clones and misses some; the assay was immunoSEQ multiplex PCR. The table shows approximately 99,000 clones, with roughly 89% occurring only once. This sample comprised peripheral blood, obtained on day 0 of MenACWY control vaccination. The TCR was taken from an adult in good health. The chain is built from TRBV4-3 and TRBJ2-3; D is uncertain. The CDR3 region is CASSQEAAATDTQYF. In nucleotides, the CDR3 is TGCGCCAGCAGCCAAGAGGCAGCCGCCACAGATACGCAGTATTTT.